The next 8 T cell receptor beta chains were all read from a single sample in a study of blood T cell repertoires in COVID-19. The method was immunoSEQ multiplex PCR; TCRdb's version includes in-frame clones alone and lacks a portion of them. The profile shows 250,000 to 400,000 clones, about 89% of them singletons. The sequencing sample was made of PBMCs or T cells enriched from blood (not recorded which). The receptors originated from a woman younger than 45 who had recovered from COVID-19.

The chain uses TRBV27 and TRBJ1-2; 8 nucleotides align to TRBD1. Germline V gives CDR1 MNHEY, CDR2 SMNVEV (reference sequence). V was pared by 5 bases and J by 8 bases, with 7 bases of the junction left unmatched. The CDR3 runs to 13 residues. CDR3 region: CASSPGQGLGYTF. CDR3 nucleotide sequence: TGTGCCAGCAGTCCCGGACAGGGACTGGGCTACACCTTC.

This rearrangement joins TRBV10-2 to TRBJ1-5; unclear D gene. Trimming removed 8 bases at V and 2 bases at J, with 16 bases between. Germline lookup yields CDR1 WSHSY and CDR2 SAAADI. The CDR3 is 15 amino acids. The CDR3 DNA sequence: TGCGCCAGCGCTAGACGGGGTAATGGCAATCAGCCCCAGCATTTT. As protein: CASARRGNGNQPQHF.

V and J are TRBV1 and TRBJ2-7; whether TRBD1, the table's D call, matches the DNA was not checked. TRBV1 represents a pseudogene. This CDR3 is 19 amino acids long. For the CDR3, the DNA is TGCACCAGCAGCCCGCGGGTGACAGGGGGCCTCAGACCGACGGACGAGCAGTACTTC. Protein: CTSSPRVTGGLRPTDEQYF.

V is TRBV5-7 and J is TRBJ1-2, with D unresolved. TRBV5-7 is an open reading frame, and its role is uncertain. Trimming left V 3 bases short and J 1 base short, with 7 bases between. The CDR3 has 13 amino acids. The CDR3 coding sequence is TGTGCCAGCAGCTCCCTCTTTAACTATGGCTACACCTTC. This codes for CASSSLFNYGYTF.

Remarks on this clone: This specimen includes other DNA sequences encoding the same CDR3. The J gene is TRBJ1-2, the V gene TRBV5-6; D uncertain. The V gene lost 5 bases and the J gene lost 4 bases, with 9 bases spanning the gap. This CDR3 spans 12 amino acids. In germline, CDR1 is SGHDT, CDR2 YYEEEE. The CDR3 coding sequence is TGTGCCAGCAGTTCCCGCGGCTATGGCTACACCTTC. It encodes CASSSRGYGYTF.

In this sample, this clone turned up once. This chain uses TRBV19 with TRBJ1-6; D might be TRBD1 (6 bases). The CDR3 runs 16 residues. In germline, CDR1 is LNHDA, CDR2 SQIVND (reference sequence). Trimming pared 4 bases from V and 0 bases from J, leaving 10 bases between. CDR3 coding DNA: TGTGCCAGTAGTAGCAGGGGCCTCTCCTATAATTCACCCCTCCACTTT. As protein: CASSSRGLSYNSPLHF.

The chain uses TRBV27 and TRBJ1-3; 9 nucleotides agree with TRBD1. Germline CDR1 and CDR2: MNHEY and SMNVEV (reference sequence). The J segment lost 0 bases and the V segment lost 4 bases, leaving 4 bases of the junction unmatched. This CDR3 has 16 residues. CDR3 loop: CASSSGTGFSGNTIYF. The DNA for the CDR3 is TGTGCCAGCAGTTCGGGGACAGGGTTCTCTGGAAACACCATATATTTT.

J is TRBJ1-6 and V is TRBV6-5, with TRBD1 as a possible D gene (6 bases). Looked up from germline, CDR1 is MNHEY and CDR2 is SVGAGI. Trimming pared 2 bases from V and 8 bases from J, leaving 13 bases between. This CDR3 region has 15 residues. DNA for the CDR3: TGTGCCAGCAGTTACAAGGGGGAACGCGATTCACCCCTCCACTTT. This codes for CASSYKGERDSPLHF.